Below, one T cell receptor (beta chain) is given with its context. Antigen specificity is unknown. A much larger clone lies one base from this, so it may be a read error. The entry originates in a study of T cells in Graves' hyperthyroidism and ophthalmopathy. Regarding the study as a whole: From stable hyperthyroidism, ophthalmopathy was set apart by a 13 V-J model.

Hyperthyroidism, newly diagnosed and lasting under 2 months, affected patients aged 18 to 65. Isolation of PBMCs was performed on 9.5 to 10 ml fresh peripheral blood. There were TCR beta CDR3 regions amplified from RNA transcripts. First-round RT-PCR targeting the TCR CDR3 was performed with the HTBI primer set. Each CDR3 protein gets one entry after TCRdb re-called the multiplex PCR reads with MiXCR. Here the sample spans around 300,000 distinct CDR3 sequences, roughly 13% being singletons. The sequence came from a woman aged 25 to 39 with Graves' hyperthyroidism. Sequenced input: blood.

CDR3 protein: CASSLNFYGAYEHYF. The CDR3 DNA is TGTGCCAGCAGCTTAAACTTCTACGGGGCCTACGAGCACTACTTC. The chain uses TRBV11-2 and TRBJ2-7; perhaps D is TRBD1 or TRBD2 (5 bases each). The germline gives CDR1 SGHAT, CDR2 FQNNGV. The length of the CDR3 is 15 residues. The whole variable domain, remainder taken from reference TRBV11-2 and TRBJ2-7, is EAGVAQSPRYKIIEKRQSVAFWCNPISGHATLYWYQQILGQGPKLLIQFQNNGVVDDSQLPKDRFSAERLKGVDSTLKIQPAKLEDSAVYLCASSLNFYGAYEHYFGPGTRLTVT.